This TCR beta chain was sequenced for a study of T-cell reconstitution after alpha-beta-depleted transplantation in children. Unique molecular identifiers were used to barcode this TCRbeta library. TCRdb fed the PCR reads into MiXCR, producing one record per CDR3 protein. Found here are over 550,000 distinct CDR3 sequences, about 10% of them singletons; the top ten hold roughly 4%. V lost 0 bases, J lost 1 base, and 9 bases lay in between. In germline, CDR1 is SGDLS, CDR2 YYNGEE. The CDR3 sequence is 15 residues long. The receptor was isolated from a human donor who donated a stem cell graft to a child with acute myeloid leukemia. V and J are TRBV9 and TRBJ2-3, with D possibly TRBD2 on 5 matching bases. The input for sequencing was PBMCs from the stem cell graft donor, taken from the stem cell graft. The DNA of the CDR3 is TGTGCCAGCAGCGTAGAGAGCGGTCGCACAGATACGCAGTATTTT. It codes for CASSVESGRTDTQYF.